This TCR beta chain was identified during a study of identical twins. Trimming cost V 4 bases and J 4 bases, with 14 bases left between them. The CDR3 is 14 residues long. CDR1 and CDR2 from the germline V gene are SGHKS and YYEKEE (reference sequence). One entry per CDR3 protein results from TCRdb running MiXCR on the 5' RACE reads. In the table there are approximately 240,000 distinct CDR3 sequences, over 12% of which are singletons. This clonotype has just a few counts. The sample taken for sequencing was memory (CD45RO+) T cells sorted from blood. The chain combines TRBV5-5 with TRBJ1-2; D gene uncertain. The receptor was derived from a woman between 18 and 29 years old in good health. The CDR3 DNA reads TGTGCCAGCAGCGTACGGGGAGGACGCTATGGCTACACCTTC. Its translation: CASSVRGGRYGYTF.